Given below is one TCR beta chain in context. Its antigen is not yet known. No quality values exist for individual bases; no much larger clone is one base distant. This specimen comes from a study of cytomegalovirus exposure and HLA in healthy donors (dated 2017 in TCRdb). Turning to the overall study: A later analysis indicated that the 130 or so validation repertoires were generated on the platform also employed for the approximately 700 repertoires of the first cohort. High-throughput TCR immunosequencing, statistical association of individual TCRs with disease status, and machine learning were combined to predict cytomegalovirus infection status. The study aimed to test whether cataloging public T cell receptors could reveal signatures of past pathogen exposure. A separate validation cohort of roughly 120 different subjects was used in addition to the roughly 640-subject first cohort. The study at large found these results: Subsequent analysis determined that TCRs grouped into clusters in the first cohort also showed a tendency toward co-occurrence across the roughly 110 validation repertoires, and approximately 94% of cluster scores exceeded 0. While some public TCRs were present in many individuals, most TCR sequences turned up only very rarely across donors. The authors suggested that the approach could potentially be extended to other disease states and immunological phenotypes. A few of the identified cytomegalovirus-associated TCR beta chains were confirmed in vitro to be specific for cytomegalovirus antigens. The classifier was reported to diagnose cytomegalovirus status with high specificity and sensitivity in both the original and validation cohorts. All 120 or so repertoires were used to score co-occurrence in the validation cohort in a later analysis, because that analysis had no HLA typing for the cohort. In the study, some 160 TCR beta chains were listed as associated with cytomegalovirus.

Libraries were built with the immunoSEQ multiplex PCR assay. The published analysis was carried out like this. A statistical classification framework was built to diagnose cytomegalovirus status from the catalog of TCR beta chain sequences. TCRdb took over this immuneACCESS table, retaining in-frame rearrangements with V and J assigned. Such tables are incomplete; in checked studies, under half of the missing clones stem from an unresolved V gene, and the remainder is unexplained. V, J and clone size reflect that table, while D and trimming were determined from the DNA. For this sample the table gives about 74,000 clones, of which approximately 95% were detected only once. The top ten clonotypes cover roughly 1.4% of the sample. CDR1 and CDR2 are drawn from the germline V gene: KGHSH, LQKENI. The CDR3, from cysteine to phenylalanine, totals 16 residues. The DNA shown is the 48-base CDR3, in frame from base 1. Cut back by 2 bases and 4 bases, the V and J ends lie 18 bases apart.

Donors formed part of the validation cohort, which comprised 95 to 150 subjects and was distinct from the first cohort of under 750 subjects. The sequence is built from TRBV18 and TRBJ2-7, and TRBD1 may be the D gene, going by 6 matching bases. This receptor was identified in a man aged 18 to 30 in good health and CMV-seropositive. Material: PBMCs. The CDR3 here reads CASSPGSRTDPYEQYF. The DNA sequence is given as TGTGCCAGCTCACCAGGCTCTAGGACAGATCCTTACGAGCAGTACTTC.